The entry that follows covers one T cell receptor (beta chain) sequence. In the source study's methods: Cell counts per sample came from amplifying reference gene primers. The repertoire was sequenced with immunoSEQ multiplex PCR; TCRdb's copy has only in-frame clones and lacks some. That table supplies the V and J calls and clone size; D and trimming were determined from the DNA. The sample has 260,000 or so clones; 82% are singletons. This sample was taken from a study of blood T cell repertoires in COVID-19. Study-wide context: From T cells, B-cell-depleted T cells, or PBMCs came the material, which was cDNA or gDNA.

The V gene's germline CDR1 is SGHAT and CDR2 FQNNGV. The CDR3 is made up of 18 amino acids. The V end lost 5 bases, the J end lost 0 bases, and 20 bases lay between the germline ends. Sample: peripheral blood. This sequence originates from a woman between 65 and 79 years old with acute or convalescent COVID-19. This rearrangement joins TRBV11-2 to TRBJ1-3; tentatively, D is TRBD1 (5 bases). The CDR3 sequence is CASSPHRLSQFSGNTIYF. In nucleotides, the CDR3 is TGTGCCAGCAGCCCACACAGGTTATCTCAATTCTCTGGAAACACCATATATTTT. The full variable domain, with the rest looked up from reference TRBV11-2 and TRBJ1-3, is EAGVAQSPRYKIIEKRQSVAFWCNPISGHATLYWYQQILGQGPKLLIQFQNNGVVDDSQLPKDRFSAERLKGVDSTLKIQPAKLEDSAVYLCASSPHRLSQFSGNTIYFGEGSWLTVV.